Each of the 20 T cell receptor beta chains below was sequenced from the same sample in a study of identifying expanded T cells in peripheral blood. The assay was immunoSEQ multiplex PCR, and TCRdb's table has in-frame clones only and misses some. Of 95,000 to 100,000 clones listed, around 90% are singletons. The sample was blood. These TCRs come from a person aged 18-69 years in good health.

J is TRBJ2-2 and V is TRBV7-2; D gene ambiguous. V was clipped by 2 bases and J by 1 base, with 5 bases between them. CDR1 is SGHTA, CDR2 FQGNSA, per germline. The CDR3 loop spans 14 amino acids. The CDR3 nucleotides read TGTGCCAGCAGCTTACTGAGGAACACCGGGGAGCTGTTTTTT. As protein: CASSLLRNTGELFF.

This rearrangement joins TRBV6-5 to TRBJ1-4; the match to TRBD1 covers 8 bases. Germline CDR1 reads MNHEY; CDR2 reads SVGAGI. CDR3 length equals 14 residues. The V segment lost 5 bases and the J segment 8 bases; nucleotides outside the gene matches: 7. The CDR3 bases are TGTGCCAGCAGTAACAGGGGGAGTGGGGAAAAACTGTTTTTT. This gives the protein CASSNRGSGEKLFF.

CDR3 DNA sequence: TGTGCCAGCGGGGCGAGACAGGGAAGGAGCGAGCAGTACTTC. It translates to CASGARQGRSEQYF. V usage is TRBV11-2 and J usage is TRBJ2-7; 7 bases align to TRBD1. Per germline, CDR1 SGHAT and CDR2 FQNNGV. After removal of 8 bases from V and 6 bases from J, the junction contained 13 bases not matched to a gene. This CDR3 region has 14 residues.

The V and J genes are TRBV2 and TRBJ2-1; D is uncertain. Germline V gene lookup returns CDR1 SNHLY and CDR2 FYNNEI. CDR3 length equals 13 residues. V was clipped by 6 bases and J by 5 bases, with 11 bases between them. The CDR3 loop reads CASRPGPNNEQFF. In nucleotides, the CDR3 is TGTGCCAGCAGGCCCGGCCCGAACAATGAGCAGTTCTTC.

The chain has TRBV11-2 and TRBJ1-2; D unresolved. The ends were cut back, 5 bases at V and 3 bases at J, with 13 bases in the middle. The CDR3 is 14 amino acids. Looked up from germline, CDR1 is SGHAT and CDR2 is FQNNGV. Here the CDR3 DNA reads TGTGCCAGCAGCCCGACCCGCGGGTACTATGGCTACACCTTC. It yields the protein CASSPTRGYYGYTF.

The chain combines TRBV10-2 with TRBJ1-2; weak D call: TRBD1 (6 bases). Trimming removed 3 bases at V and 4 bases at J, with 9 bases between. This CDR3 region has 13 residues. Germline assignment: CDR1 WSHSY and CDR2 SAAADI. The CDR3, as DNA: TGCGCCAGCAGTGAAGGGGGTTTCTATGGCTACACCTTC. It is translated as CASSEGGFYGYTF.

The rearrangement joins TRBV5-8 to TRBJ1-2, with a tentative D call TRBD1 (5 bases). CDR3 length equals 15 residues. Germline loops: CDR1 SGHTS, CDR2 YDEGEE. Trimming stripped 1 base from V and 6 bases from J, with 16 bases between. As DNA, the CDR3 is TGTGCCAGCAGCTTGAGGCTCGCAGGGACGGATGGCTACACCTTC. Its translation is CASSLRLAGTDGYTF. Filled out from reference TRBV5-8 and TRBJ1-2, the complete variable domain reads EAGVTQSPTHLIKTRGQQATLRCSPISGHTSVYWYQQALGLGLQFLLWYDEGEERNRGNFPPRFSGRQFPNYSSELNVNALELEDSALYLCASSLRLAGTDGYTFGSGTRLTVV.

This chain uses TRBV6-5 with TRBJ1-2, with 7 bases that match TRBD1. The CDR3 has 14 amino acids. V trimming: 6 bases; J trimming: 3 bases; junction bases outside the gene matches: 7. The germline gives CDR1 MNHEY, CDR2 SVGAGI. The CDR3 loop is CASSTSQGYYGYTF. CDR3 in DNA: TGTGCCAGCAGCACCTCACAGGGGTACTATGGCTACACCTTC.

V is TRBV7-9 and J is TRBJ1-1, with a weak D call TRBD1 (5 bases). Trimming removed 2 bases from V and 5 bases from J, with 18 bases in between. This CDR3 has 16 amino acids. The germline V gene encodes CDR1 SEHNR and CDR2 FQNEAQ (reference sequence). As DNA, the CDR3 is TGTGCCAGCAGCTTAACAGGATGGATCCAAGGGACTGAAGCTTTCTTT. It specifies CASSLTGWIQGTEAFF.

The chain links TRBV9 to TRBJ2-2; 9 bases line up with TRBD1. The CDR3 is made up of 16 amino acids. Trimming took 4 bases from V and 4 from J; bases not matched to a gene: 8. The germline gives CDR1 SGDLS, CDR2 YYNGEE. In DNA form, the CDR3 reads TGTGCCAGCAGCCCCAGATGGGGACAGGGCACCGGGGAGCTGTTTTTT. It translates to CASSPRWGQGTGELFF.

The CDR3 reads CASSTLRSGTEQYF. DNA for the CDR3: TGTGCCAGTAGTACCCTCAGAAGCGGGACCGAGCAGTACTTC. This sequence joins TRBV19 and TRBJ2-7, with 7 bases identical to TRBD2. The CDR3 has 14 residues. The trim removed 4 bases at V and 6 bases at J, leaving 9 bases unmatched. The V gene's germline CDR1 is LNHDA and CDR2 SQIVND (reference sequence).

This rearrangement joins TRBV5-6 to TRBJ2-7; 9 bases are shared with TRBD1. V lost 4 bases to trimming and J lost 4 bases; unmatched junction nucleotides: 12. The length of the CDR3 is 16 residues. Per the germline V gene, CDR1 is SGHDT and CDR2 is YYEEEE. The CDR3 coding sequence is TGTGCCAGCAGCAAAGGGACAGGGAGGTTTATGTACGAGCAGTACTTC. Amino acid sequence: CASSKGTGRFMYEQYF. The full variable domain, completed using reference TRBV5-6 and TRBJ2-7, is DAGVTQSPTHLIKTRGQQVTLRCSPKSGHDTVSWYQQALGQGPQFIFQYYEEEERQRGNFPDRFSGHQFPNYSSELNVNALLLGDSALYLCASSKGTGRFMYEQYFGPGTRLTVT.

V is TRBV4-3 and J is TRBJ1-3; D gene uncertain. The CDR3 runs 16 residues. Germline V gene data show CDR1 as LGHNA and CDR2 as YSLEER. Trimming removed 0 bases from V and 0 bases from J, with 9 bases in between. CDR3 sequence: CASSQDHGDSGNTIYF. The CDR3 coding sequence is TGCGCCAGCAGCCAAGATCATGGGGACTCTGGAAACACCATATATTTT.

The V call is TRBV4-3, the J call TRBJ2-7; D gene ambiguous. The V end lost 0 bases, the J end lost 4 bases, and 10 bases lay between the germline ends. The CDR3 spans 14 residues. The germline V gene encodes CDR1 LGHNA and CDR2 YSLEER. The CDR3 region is CASSQEVSVYEQYF. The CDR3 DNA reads TGCGCCAGCAGCCAAGAGGTCTCGGTGTACGAGCAGTACTTC.

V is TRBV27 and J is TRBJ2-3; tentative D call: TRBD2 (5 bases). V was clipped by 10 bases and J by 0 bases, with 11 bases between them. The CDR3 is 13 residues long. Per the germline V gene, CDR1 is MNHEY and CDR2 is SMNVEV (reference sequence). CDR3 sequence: CATTERSTDTQYF. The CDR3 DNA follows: TGTGCCACCACCGAGCGGAGCACAGATACGCAGTATTTT.

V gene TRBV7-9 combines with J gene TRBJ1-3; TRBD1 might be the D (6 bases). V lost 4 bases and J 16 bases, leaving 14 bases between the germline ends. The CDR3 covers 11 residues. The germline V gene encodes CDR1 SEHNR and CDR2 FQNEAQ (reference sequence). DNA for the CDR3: TGTGCCAGCAGCTCAGGACAGTATTCGTATTTT. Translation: CASSSGQYSYF.

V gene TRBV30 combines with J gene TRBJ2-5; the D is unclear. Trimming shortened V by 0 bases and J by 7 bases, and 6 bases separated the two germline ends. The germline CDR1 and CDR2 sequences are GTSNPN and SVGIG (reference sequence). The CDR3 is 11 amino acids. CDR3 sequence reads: CAWSVRATQYF. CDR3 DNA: TGTGCCTGGAGTGTTCGGGCGACCCAGTACTTC.

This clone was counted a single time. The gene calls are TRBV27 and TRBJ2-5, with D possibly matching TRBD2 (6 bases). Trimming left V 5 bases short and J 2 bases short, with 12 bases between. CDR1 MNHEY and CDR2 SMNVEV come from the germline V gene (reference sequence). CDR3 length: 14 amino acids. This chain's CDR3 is CASSGWAGQETQYF. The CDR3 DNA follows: TGTGCCAGCAGTGGTTGGGCGGGACAAGAGACCCAGTACTTC.

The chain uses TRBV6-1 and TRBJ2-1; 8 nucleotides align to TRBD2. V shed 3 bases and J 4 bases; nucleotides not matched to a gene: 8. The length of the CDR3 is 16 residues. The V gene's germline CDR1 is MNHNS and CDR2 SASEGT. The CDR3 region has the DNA TGTGCCAGCAGTGAGGAGGTGAGCGGGGGTTACAATGAGCAGTTCTTC. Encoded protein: CASSEEVSGGYNEQFF.

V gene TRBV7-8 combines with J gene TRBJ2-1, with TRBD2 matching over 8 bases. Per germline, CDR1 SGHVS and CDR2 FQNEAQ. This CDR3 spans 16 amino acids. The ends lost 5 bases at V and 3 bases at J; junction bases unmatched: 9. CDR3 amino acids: CASSTLAGIIYNEQFF. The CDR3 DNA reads TGTGCCAGCAGCACATTAGCGGGGATAATCTACAATGAGCAGTTCTTC.